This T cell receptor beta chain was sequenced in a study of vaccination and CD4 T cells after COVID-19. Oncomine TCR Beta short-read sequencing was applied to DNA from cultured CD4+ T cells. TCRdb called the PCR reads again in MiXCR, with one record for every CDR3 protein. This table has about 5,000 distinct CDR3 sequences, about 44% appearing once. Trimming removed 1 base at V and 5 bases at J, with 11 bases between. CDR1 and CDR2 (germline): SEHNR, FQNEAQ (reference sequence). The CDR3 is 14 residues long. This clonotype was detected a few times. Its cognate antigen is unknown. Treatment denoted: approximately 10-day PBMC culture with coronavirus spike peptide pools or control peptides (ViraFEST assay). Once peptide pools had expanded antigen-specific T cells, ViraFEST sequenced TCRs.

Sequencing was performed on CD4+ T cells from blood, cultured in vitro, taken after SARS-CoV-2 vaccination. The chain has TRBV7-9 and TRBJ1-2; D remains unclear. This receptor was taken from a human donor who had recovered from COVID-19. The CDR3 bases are TGTGCCAGCAGCTTAGAGGTCGGGCAGTATGGCTACACCTTC. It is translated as CASSLEVGQYGYTF.